This T cell receptor (beta chain) was recorded in a study of T cells in Graves' hyperthyroidism and ophthalmopathy. General study findings and limits: Ophthalmopathy got predicted by the model a median 6.5 months before its onset. Researchers report that a 13 V-J model separated ophthalmopathy from stable hyperthyroidism.

Thyroid ultrasound, orbital computed tomography, clinical symptoms, and serum thyroxine and TRAb underpinned diagnoses. Points on this clonotype: Its antigen is currently unknown.

The length of the CDR3 is 14 residues. From germline, CDR1 is MDHEN and CDR2 SYDVKM. Trimming stripped 4 bases from V and 7 bases from J, with 14 bases between. RNA transcripts provided the source from which TCR beta CDR3 regions were amplified. With the HTBI primer set, the TCR CDR3 went through a first round of RT-PCR. TCRdb itself ran the multiplex PCR reads through MiXCR, one entry per CDR3 protein. Among 540,000 or so distinct CDR3 sequences listed, about 45% were seen once. The sequence was obtained from an adult woman with Graves' disease, either hyperthyroidism or ophthalmopathy (not recorded which). The chain is built from TRBV28 and TRBJ1-5; D might be TRBD1 (6 bases). The sample consisted of peripheral blood or thyroid tissue (not recorded which). In nucleotides, the CDR3 is TGTGCCAGCAGTTCCGGGGGGCCGGAGCAGCCCCAGCATTTT. Translation gives CASSSGGPEQPQHF.